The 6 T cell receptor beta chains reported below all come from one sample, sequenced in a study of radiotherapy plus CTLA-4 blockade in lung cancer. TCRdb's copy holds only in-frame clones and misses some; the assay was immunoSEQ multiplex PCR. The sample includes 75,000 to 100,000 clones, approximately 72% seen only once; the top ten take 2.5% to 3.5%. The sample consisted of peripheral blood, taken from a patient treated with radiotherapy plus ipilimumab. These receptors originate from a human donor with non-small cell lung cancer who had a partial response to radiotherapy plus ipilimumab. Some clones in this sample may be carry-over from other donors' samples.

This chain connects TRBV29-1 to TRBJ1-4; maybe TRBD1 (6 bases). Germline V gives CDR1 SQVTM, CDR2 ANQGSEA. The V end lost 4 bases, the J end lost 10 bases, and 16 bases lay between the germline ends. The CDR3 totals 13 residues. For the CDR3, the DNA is TGCAGCGTTGGGACCGATCGAGGGGGAAAACTGTTTTTT. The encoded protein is CSVGTDRGGKLFF.

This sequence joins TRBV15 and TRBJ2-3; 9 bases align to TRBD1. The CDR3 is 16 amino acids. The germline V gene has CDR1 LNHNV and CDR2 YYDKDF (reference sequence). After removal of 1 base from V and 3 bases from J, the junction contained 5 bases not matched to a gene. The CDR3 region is CATSRGRDRVTDTQYF. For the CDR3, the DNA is TGTGCCACCAGCAGAGGCCGGGACAGGGTAACAGATACGCAGTATTTT.

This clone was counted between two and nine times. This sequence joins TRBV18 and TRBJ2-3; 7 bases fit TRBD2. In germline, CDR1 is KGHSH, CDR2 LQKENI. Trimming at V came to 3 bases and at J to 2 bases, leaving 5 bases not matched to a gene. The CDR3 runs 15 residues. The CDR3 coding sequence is TGTGCCAGCTCACCTTCTAGCGGAATCACAGATACGCAGTATTTT. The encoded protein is CASSPSSGITDTQYF.

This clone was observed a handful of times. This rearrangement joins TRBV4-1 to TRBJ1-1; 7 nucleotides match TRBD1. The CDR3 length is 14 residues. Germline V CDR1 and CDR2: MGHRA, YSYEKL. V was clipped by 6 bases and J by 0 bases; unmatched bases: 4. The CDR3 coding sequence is TGCGCCAGCAGTCAACAGGGGATGAACACTGAAGCTTTCTTT. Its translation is CASSQQGMNTEAFF.

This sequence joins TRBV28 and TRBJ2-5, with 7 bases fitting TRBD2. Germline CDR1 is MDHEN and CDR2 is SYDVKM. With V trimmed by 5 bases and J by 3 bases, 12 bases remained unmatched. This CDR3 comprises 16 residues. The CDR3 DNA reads TGTGCCAGCAGTGCCACACCAAGCGGGGATAAAGAGACCCAGTACTTC. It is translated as CASSATPSGDKETQYF.

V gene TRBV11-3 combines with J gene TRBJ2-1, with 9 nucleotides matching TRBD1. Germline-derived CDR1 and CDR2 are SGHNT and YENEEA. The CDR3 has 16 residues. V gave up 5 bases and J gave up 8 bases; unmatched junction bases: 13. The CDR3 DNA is TGTGCCAGCAGCACCAAAACAGGGGGCTTGGTTGATGAGCAGTTCTTC. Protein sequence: CASSTKTGGLVDEQFF.